This T cell receptor (beta chain) was sequenced in a study of shared clonotypes between healthy human individuals. This clone has just a few counts. Clones were sequenced by immunoSEQ multiplex PCR, and TCRdb holds only the in-frame ones, with some missing. The sample lists over 400,000 clones; 65% to 85% were seen once. It was tens of millions of PBMCs that unsorted samples used for genomic DNA. Trimming cost V 1 base and J 5 bases; bases outside gene matches: 3. The CDR3 extends over 15 amino acids. Germline loops: CDR1 SGHRS, CDR2 YFSETQ. Sequenced input: PBMCs. The rearrangement links TRBV5-1 to TRBJ2-2; 9 bases map to TRBD1. This receptor was taken from a middle-aged woman in good health. Some clones in this sample may be carry-over from other donors' samples. The CDR3 sequence: CASSLTGGWTGELFF. The CDR3 DNA sequence: TGCGCCAGCAGCTTGACAGGGGGCTGGACCGGGGAGCTGTTTTTT.